Listed below are T cell receptor beta chains from one sample, sequenced in a study of blood T cell repertoires in COVID-19. Produced via immunoSEQ multiplex PCR; TCRdb's table is partial and in-frame only. The table records about 270,000 clones, about nine tenths of them present only once. The sample comprised peripheral blood. The receptors were sampled from a man in his forties with active or convalescent COVID-19. Each CDR3 is given with its conserved first and last residue. D genes are given only for firm matches. Clone size is stated in some rows and not others, as once, few, many or a class when expanded.

clone_size d_call j_call v_call cdr3_nt cdr3_aa
- - TRBJ1-1 TRBV9 TGTGCCAGCAGCGTAGGTATCCGCCAGGGCGTGAGGAACACTGAAGCTTTCTTT CASSVGIRQGVRNTEAFF
- TRBD2 TRBJ2-1 TRBV5-6 TGTGCCAGCAGCCCCGGACTAGTGGAGACAATTGAGCAGTTCTTC CASSPGLVETIEQFF
- - TRBJ2-7 TRBV10-3 TGTGCCATCAGTGAGAACGGGCGGGACTACGAGCAGTACTTC CAISENGRDYEQYF
- - TRBJ2-1 TRBV24-1 TGTGCCACCAGTGAAGCGAAAGGCTCCTACAATGAGCAGTTCTTC CATSEAKGSYNEQFF
once - TRBJ2-1 TRBV7-6 TGTGCCAGCAGCTTAGGGGGACAAGTCTACAATGAGCAGTTCTTC CASSLGGQVYNEQFF
- TRBD2 TRBJ2-1 TRBV7-3 TGTGCCAGCAGCCTCAGCGGGGTTTCCTACAATGAGCAGTTCTTC CASSLSGVSYNEQFF
- - TRBJ2-3 TRBV10-2 TGCGCCAGCAGCAGAACGTGGGCAGGCACAGATACGCAGTATTTT CASSRTWAGTDTQYF
- - TRBJ2-2 TRBV5-4 TGTGCCAGCAGCTTGGGACAGCCGAACACCGGGGAGCTGTTTTTT CASSLGQPNTGELFF
- TRBD1 TRBJ1-6 TRBV28 TGTGCCAGCAGTTCGCCCGACAGGGATGATTCACCCCTCCACTTT CASSSPDRDDSPLHF
- - TRBJ2-3 TRBV6-5 TGTGCCAGCTCTCGGGAGCCCCGCACAGATACGCAGTATTTT CASSREPRTDTQYF
- - TRBJ1-1 TRBV29-1 TGCAGCGTTGACAGGGAAACGGCTTTCTTT CSVDRETAFF
- TRBD1 TRBJ2-6 TRBV11-2 TGTGCCAGCAGCCAAACCGGGACAGGGGTTTCAGGGGCCAACGTCCTGACTTTC CASSQTGTGVSGANVLTF
- - TRBJ1-2 TRBV2 TGTGCCAGCAGTGAAGAGGGAGGAAGTGGGTATGGCTACACCTTC CASSEEGGSGYGYTF
- TRBD2 TRBJ2-3 TRBV19 TGTGCCAGCCAAATAGCGGGAGAAGGAGATACGCAGTATTTT CASQIAGEGDTQYF
- TRBD1 TRBJ1-1 TRBV6-5 TGTGCCAGCAGTCCGCGGACAGGAGTGAACACTGAAGCTTTCTTT CASSPRTGVNTEAFF
- - TRBJ1-5 TRBV4-2 TGTGCCAGCAGCCAAGACGGGGGAGAGCAGCCCCAGCATTTT CASSQDGGEQPQHF
- - TRBJ1-4 TRBV9 TGTGCCAGCAGCGTAGGTGGGGGGGCGCGTCCCGATGAAAAACTGTTTTTT CASSVGGGARPDEKLFF
- TRBD1 TRBJ2-5 TRBV28 TGTGCCAGCAGTGTGCCTGGACAGGGAGAAGAGACCCAGTACTTC CASSVPGQGEETQYF
- - TRBJ2-3 TRBV29-1 TGCAGCGTTATCGGGACTCTTTTCACAGATACGCAGTATTTT CSVIGTLFTDTQYF
- TRBD1 TRBJ1-2 TRBV7-3 TGTGCCAGCAGCCCAGGACAGGGCAACTATGGCTACACCTTC CASSPGQGNYGYTF
- TRBD1 TRBJ2-2 TRBV19 TGTGCCAGTAGTCTTGGGACAGGGGGAGCTCCCGGGGAGCTGTTTTTT CASSLGTGGAPGELFF
- TRBD1 TRBJ1-2 TRBV4-1 TGCGCCAGCAGCCAAGATCCCCCAGGCAGGGGGTTCTATGGCTACACCTTC CASSQDPPGRGFYGYTF
- - TRBJ2-3 TRBV25-1 TGTGCCAGCAGTGAGGCAGGGTGGGGAGATACGCAGTATTTT CASSEAGWGDTQYF
- - TRBJ1-1 TRBV19 TGTGCCAGCTCGACAAAGAACACTGAAGCTTTCTTT CASSTKNTEAFF
- - TRBJ1-2 TRBV6-1 TGTGCCAGCAGTGAAGCGCTTCCGGGGGGGACGCCAAAGGGCTACACCTTC CASSEALPGGTPKGYTF
- TRBD2 TRBJ2-1 TRBV11-3 TGTGCCAGCAGCACACCGGGACTAGCGGGCCCCTACAATGAGCAGTTCTTC CASSTPGLAGPYNEQFF
- TRBD1 TRBJ1-3 TRBV3-1/TRBV3-2 TGTGCCAGCAGACCGGGGACAGCCGGAAACACCATATATTTT CASRPGTAGNTIYF
- - TRBJ2-3 TRBV24-1 TGTGCCACCAGTGCCCCCTTCACAGATACGCAGTATTTT CATSAPFTDTQYF
- TRBD1 TRBJ2-2 TRBV25-1 TGTGCCAGCAGCGTACAGACAGGGGGTGGGACCGGGGAGCTGTTTTTT CASSVQTGGGTGELFF
few TRBD2 TRBJ2-5 TRBV29-1 TGCAGCGTTGATGGTCGGGGGAGGGACGGGAAGACCCAGTACTTC CSVDGRGRDGKTQYF
- - TRBJ1-6 TRBV9 TGTGCCAGCAGCGGGGGCGCAGGGAATCCACCCCTCCACTTT CASSGGAGNPPLHF
- - TRBJ1-1 TRBV14 TGTGCCAGCAGCCAAGAAGGTTATGACAGCAGGGTCCTTGAAGCTTTCTTT CASSQEGYDSRVLEAFF
- - TRBJ1-3 TRBV5-1 TGCGCCAGCAGCTCCCGGGGAGATCTAATGGGAGGAGGCTCTGGAAACACCATATATTTT CASSSRGDLMGGGSGNTIYF
- - TRBJ1-2 TRBV28 TGTGCCAGCATAACCCGGACAGTATTTAGCGGCTACACCTTC CASITRTVFSGYTF
- TRBD2 TRBJ2-3 TRBV24-1 TGTGCCACCAGTGACGCGACTAGCGGGAGGGCAGATACGCAGTATTTT CATSDATSGRADTQYF